Presented here are 11 T cell receptor beta chains from one specimen sequenced in a study of blood T cell repertoires in COVID-19. This table comes from immunoSEQ multiplex PCR, and its TCRdb copy is limited to in-frame clones, with some not included. Of more than 110,000 clones in the sample, around three quarters were seen once. The sequencing input was peripheral blood. The receptor source for this set is a man in his fifties or sixties with acute or convalescent COVID-19.

This clone occurred a few times. The chain couples TRBV11-2 to TRBJ2-7; 7 bases fit TRBD2. J was trimmed by 13 bases and V by 1 base; bases with no gene match: 10. This CDR3 is built from 13 residues. Germline values: CDR1 SGHAT, CDR2 FQNNGV. The CDR3 loop is CASSLGGGRREYF. CDR3 sequence (DNA): TGTGCCAGCAGCTTAGGGGGCGGGAGAAGGGAATACTTC.

This chain joins TRBV28 and TRBJ2-1; 7 bases are a match to TRBD1. The CDR3 consists of 14 residues. The V segment lost 2 bases and the J segment 2 bases; nucleotides outside the gene matches: 0. Germline-derived CDR1 and CDR2 are MDHEN and SYDVKM. The DNA for the CDR3 is TGTGCCAGCAGTTTACAGGGGGCCTACAATGAGCAGTTCTTC. This gives the protein CASSLQGAYNEQFF.

The V call is TRBV7-9, the J call TRBJ1-3, with D perhaps TRBD1 (5 bases). The CDR3 has 17 residues. Germline V gives CDR1 SEHNR, CDR2 FQNEAQ (reference sequence). V lost 2 bases and J 2 bases, leaving 16 bases between the germline ends. CDR3: CASSLSSGGLTGNTIYF. CDR3 in DNA: TGTGCCAGCAGCTTAAGCTCCGGGGGTTTGACTGGAAACACCATATATTTT.

This clone was counted once. The chain recombines TRBV6-5 with TRBJ1-4, with TRBD1 identical over 7 bases. The CDR3 has 15 residues. CDR1 is MNHEY and CDR2 is SVGAGI in the germline V gene. V trimming: 6 bases; J trimming: 7 bases; junction bases outside the gene matches: 11. The CDR3 DNA reads TGTGCCAGCAGGACTAGACAGGGCTTGAGTGAAAAACTGTTTTTT. As protein: CASRTRQGLSEKLFF.

In its sample, this clone was seen once. The chain couples TRBV2 to TRBJ1-6; 7 bases agree with TRBD1. The CDR3 spans 18 residues. Germline V CDR1 and CDR2: SNHLY, FYNNEI. With 4 bases clipped from V and 7 bases from J, the junction kept 16 bases outside the gene matches. The chain's CDR3 is CASSGSPPTGTGNSPLHF. The CDR3 nucleotides read TGTGCCAGCAGTGGCTCCCCCCCGACAGGGACTGGGAATTCACCCCTCCACTTT.

The V and J genes are TRBV4-2 and TRBJ1-5, with D maybe TRBD1 (5 bases). Germline V gene sequence: CDR1 LGHNA, CDR2 YNFKEQ. Deletions cut 4 bases from V and 5 bases from J, with 15 bases between. The CDR3 length is 15 residues. DNA for the CDR3: TGTGCCAGCAGCCGGCTTCAGGGTGAGGATCAGCCCCAGCATTTT. It is translated as CASSRLQGEDQPQHF.

The CDR3 protein is CASSYSSISGNTIYF. The DNA for the CDR3 is TGTGCCAGCAGTTACTCGAGCATCTCCGGAAACACCATATATTTT. The chain carries TRBV6-6 and TRBJ1-3; no firm D call. The CDR3 consists of 15 residues. With 0 bases removed from V and 4 bases from J, the gap between germline ends came to 10 bases. The V gene's germline CDR1 is MNHNY and CDR2 SVGAGI (reference sequence).

The gene calls are TRBV4-3 and TRBJ1-3, with 7 bases matching TRBD1. V shed 3 bases, J shed 4 bases, and the junction held 3 bases outside the gene matches. This CDR3 is built from 14 residues. Germline-derived CDR1 and CDR2 are LGHNA and YSLEER. CDR3 bases: TGCGCCAGCAGCCATGAGGACAGGGGAAACACCATATATTTT. As protein: CASSHEDRGNTIYF.

This rearrangement joins TRBV19 to TRBJ2-2; D is perhaps TRBD1 (6 bases). The CDR3 loop spans 14 amino acids. Germline V gene lookup returns CDR1 LNHDA and CDR2 SQIVND (reference sequence). V dropped 9 bases and J dropped 0 bases, with 11 bases sitting between them. The CDR3 sequence is CASNRVSNTGELFF. CDR3 bases: TGTGCCAGCAACAGGGTCTCGAACACCGGGGAGCTGTTTTTT.

The chain carries TRBV7-2 and TRBJ2-5; 15 bases fit TRBD2. There are 18 residues in the CDR3. Germline V gene lookup returns CDR1 SGHTA and CDR2 FQGNSA. Trimming cost V 3 bases and J 0 bases; bases outside gene matches: 5. The DNA of the CDR3 is TGTGCCAGCAGCTTTGGACTAGCGGGAGGGCCGTACCAAGAGACCCAGTACTTC. It codes for CASSFGLAGGPYQETQYF.

The V and J genes are TRBV19 and TRBJ2-5; no definite D call. This CDR3 spans 13 amino acids. Germline V gene sequence: CDR1 LNHDA, CDR2 SQIVND (reference sequence). Trimming stripped 3 bases from V and 4 bases from J, with 9 bases between. The CDR3 DNA reads as TGTGCCAGTAGTATCAACTACGGAGAGACCCAGTACTTC. This sequence encodes CASSINYGETQYF.